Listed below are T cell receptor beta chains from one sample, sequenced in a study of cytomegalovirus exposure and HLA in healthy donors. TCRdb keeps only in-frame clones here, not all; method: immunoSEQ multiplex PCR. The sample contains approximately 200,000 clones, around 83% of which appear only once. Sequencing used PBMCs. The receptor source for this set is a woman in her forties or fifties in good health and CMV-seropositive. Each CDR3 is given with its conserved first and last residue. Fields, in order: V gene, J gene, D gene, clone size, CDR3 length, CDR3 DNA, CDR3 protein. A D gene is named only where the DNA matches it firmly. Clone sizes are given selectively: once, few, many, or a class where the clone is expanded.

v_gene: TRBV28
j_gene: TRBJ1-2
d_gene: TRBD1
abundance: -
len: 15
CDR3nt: TGTGCCAGCACCCCATCAACAGGGGGCAGGGGTGGCTACACCTTC
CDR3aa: CASTPSTGGRGGYTF

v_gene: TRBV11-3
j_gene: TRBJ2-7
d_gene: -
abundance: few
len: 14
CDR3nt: TGTGCCAGCAGCTTAAATGCAGGATCCTACGAGCAGTACTTC
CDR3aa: CASSLNAGSYEQYF

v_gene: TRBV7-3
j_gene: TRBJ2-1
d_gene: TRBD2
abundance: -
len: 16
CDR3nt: TGTGCCAGCAGCTTAACCCTAGCGGGAGGCCTGAATGAGCAGTTCTTC
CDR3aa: CASSLTLAGGLNEQFF

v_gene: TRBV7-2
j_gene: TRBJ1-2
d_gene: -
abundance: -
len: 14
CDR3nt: TGTGCCAGCAGGAGGAGGGGGGGCTTGGATGGCTACACCTTC
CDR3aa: CASRRRGGLDGYTF

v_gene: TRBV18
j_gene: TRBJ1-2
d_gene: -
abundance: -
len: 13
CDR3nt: TGTGCCAGCTCACCACCGTCCGGGTATGGCTACACCTTC
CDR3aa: CASSPPSGYGYTF

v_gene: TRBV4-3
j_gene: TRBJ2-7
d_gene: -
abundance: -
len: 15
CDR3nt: TGCGCCAGCAGCCAAGAAGGGGGGGAGGCCTACGAGCAGTACTTC
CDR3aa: CASSQEGGEAYEQYF

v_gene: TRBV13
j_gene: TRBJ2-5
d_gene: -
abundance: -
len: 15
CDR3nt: TGTGCCAGCAGCTTTGGGGAGAGCCTCCAAGAGACCCAGTACTTC
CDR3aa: CASSFGESLQETQYF

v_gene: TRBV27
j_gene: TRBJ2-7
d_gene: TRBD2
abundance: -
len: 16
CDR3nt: TGTGCCAGCAGTTCCCTACTAGCGGGGGGGACCTACGAGCAGTACTTC
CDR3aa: CASSSLLAGGTYEQYF

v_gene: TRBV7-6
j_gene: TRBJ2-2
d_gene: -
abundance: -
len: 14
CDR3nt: TGTGCCAGCACCCTTTATACAGGGTCCGGGGAGCTGTTTTTT
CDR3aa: CASTLYTGSGELFF

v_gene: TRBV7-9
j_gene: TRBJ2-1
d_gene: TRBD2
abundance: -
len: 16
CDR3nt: TGTGCCAGCAGCTTGAGTGGGAGGGCCTCCTACAATGAGCAGTTCTTC
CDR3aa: CASSLSGRASYNEQFF

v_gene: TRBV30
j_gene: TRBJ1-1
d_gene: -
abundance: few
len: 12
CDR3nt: TGTGCCTGGAGCTACTATTCATCCGGAGCTTTCTTT
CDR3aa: CAWSYYSSGAFF

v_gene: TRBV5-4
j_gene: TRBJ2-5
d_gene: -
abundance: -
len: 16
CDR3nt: TGTGCCAGCAGCTTAACACGGGGGGCAGGGGAAGAGACCCAGTACTTC
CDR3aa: CASSLTRGAGEETQYF

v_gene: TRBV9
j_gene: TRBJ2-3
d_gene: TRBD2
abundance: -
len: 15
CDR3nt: TGTGCCAGCAGCCCGGGACTAGCAGAGACAGATACGCAGTATTTT
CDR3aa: CASSPGLAETDTQYF

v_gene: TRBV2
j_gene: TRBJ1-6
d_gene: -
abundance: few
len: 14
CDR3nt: TGTGCCAGCAGGGATACAGGTATCCGAAATCCCCTCCACTTT
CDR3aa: CASRDTGIRNPLHF

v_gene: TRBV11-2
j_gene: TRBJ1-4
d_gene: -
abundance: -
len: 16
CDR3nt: TGTGCCAGCAGCTTACAAGGGGCTGCAACTAATGAAAAACTGTTTTTT
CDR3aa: CASSLQGAATNEKLFF

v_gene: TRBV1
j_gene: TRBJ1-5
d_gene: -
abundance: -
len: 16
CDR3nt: TGCACCAGCAGCCTTCGGGGACAGGGGTTTACTCAGCCCCAGCATTTT
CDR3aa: CTSSLRGQGFTQPQHF

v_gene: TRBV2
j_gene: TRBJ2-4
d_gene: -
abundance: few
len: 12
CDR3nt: TGTGCCAGCAGGGGACCGGGGGACATTCAGTACTTC
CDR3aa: CASRGPGDIQYF

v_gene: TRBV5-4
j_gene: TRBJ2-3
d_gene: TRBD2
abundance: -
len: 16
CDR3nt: TGTGCCAGCAGCACCGGGACTAGCGGGGCCCCAGATACGCAGTATTTT
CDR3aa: CASSTGTSGAPDTQYF

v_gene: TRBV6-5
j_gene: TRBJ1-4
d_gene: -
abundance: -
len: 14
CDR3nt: TGTGCCAGCAGTTACTCCCCCCTAAATGAAAAACTGTTTTTT
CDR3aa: CASSYSPLNEKLFF

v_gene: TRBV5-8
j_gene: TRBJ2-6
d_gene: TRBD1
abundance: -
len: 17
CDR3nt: TGTGCCAGCAGCGGACCGGGACAGGGGGCTGGGGCCAACGTCCTGACTTTC
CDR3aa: CASSGPGQGAGANVLTF

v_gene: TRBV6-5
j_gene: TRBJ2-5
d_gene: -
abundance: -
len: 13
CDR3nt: TGTGCCAGCAGTCGAACGGTACGGGAGACCCAGTACTTC
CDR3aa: CASSRTVRETQYF

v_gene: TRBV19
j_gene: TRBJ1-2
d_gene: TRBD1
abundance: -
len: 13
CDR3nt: TGTGCCAGTTCAAGGGACAGAAGCTATGGCTACACCTTC
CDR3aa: CASSRDRSYGYTF

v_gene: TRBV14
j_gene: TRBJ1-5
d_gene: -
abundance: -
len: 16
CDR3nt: TGTGCCAGCAGCCAAGTTTCGGGTTCCTATATGACGCCCCAGCATTTT
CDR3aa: CASSQVSGSYMTPQHF

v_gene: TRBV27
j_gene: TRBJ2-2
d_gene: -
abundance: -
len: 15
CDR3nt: TGTGCCAGCCGTAAAGCGACAGGGAACACCGGGGAGCTGTTTTTT
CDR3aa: CASRKATGNTGELFF

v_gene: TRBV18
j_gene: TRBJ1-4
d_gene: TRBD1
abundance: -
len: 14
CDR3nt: TGTGCCAGCTCAGGGACAGCAGACGGGGAAAAACTGTTTTTT
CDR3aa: CASSGTADGEKLFF

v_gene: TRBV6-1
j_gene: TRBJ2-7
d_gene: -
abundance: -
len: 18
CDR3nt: TGTGCCAGCAGTGAATCGCTCCTACGTCATGGGGGGTTCTACGAGCAGTACTTC
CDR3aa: CASSESLLRHGGFYEQYF

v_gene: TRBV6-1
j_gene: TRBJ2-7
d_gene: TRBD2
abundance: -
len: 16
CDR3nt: TGTGCCAGCAGTGAAAATCGCGGGAGGCCGCCCTACGAGCAGTACTTC
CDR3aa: CASSENRGRPPYEQYF

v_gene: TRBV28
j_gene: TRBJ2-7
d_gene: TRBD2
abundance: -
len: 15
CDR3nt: TGTGCCAGCGCCTCCCTGAGCGGGGGGTTGTACGAGCAGTACTTC
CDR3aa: CASASLSGGLYEQYF

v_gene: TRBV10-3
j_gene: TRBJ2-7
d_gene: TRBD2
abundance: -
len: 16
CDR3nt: TGTGCCATCAGTGAGTCGACGACTAGCGGACTCTACGAGCAGTACTTC
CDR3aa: CAISESTTSGLYEQYF

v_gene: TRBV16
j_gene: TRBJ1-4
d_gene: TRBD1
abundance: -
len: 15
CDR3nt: TGTGCCAGCAGCCAATCGGGACAGAGAAATGAAAAACTGTTTTTT
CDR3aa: CASSQSGQRNEKLFF

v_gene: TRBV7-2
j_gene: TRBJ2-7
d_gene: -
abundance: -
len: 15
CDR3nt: TGTGCCAGCAGCCTAGGGGAGGGGGGCCGGTACGAGCAGTACTTC
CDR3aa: CASSLGEGGRYEQYF

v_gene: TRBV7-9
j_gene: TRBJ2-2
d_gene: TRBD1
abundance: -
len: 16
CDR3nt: TGTGCCAGCAGCTTAATGAGGACAGGGGGCCCCGGGGAGCTGTTTTTT
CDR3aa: CASSLMRTGGPGELFF

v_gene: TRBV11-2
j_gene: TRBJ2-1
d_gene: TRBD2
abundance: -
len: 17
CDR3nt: TGTGCCAGCAGCTTCCCGGAGGGGTTAGCGGGCAACAATGAGCAGTTCTTC
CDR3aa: CASSFPEGLAGNNEQFF

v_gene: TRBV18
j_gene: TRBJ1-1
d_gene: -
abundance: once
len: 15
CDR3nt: TGTGCCAGCTCAGCTAGCTGGCAGAAAAACACTGAAGCTTTCTTT
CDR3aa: CASSASWQKNTEAFF

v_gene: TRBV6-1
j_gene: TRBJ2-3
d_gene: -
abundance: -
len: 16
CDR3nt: TGTGCCAGCAGTGAAGAACTAGCCGGCAGGGAGAATACGCAGTATTTT
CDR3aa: CASSEELAGRENTQYF

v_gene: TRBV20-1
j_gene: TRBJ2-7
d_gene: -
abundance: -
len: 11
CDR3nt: TGCAGTGCTAGAGCAGGTGCCGAGCAGTACTTC
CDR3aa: CSARAGAEQYF

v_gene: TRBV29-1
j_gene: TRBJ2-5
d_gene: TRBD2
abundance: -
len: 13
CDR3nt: TGCAGCATTAGCGGGTTCCGGCAAGAGACCCAGTACTTC
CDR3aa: CSISGFRQETQYF

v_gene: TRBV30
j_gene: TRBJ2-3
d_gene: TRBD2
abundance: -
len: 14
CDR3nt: TGTGCCAACGATTTAGCGGGAGCGGGAGATACGCAGTATTTT
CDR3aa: CANDLAGAGDTQYF

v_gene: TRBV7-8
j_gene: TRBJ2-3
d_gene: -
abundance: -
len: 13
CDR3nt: TGTGCCAGCCAAGTGGGCTTTTCAGATACGCAGTATTTT
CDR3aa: CASQVGFSDTQYF